These 18 T cell receptor beta chains originate from one sample sequenced in a study of T cell responses to AZD1222 COVID-19 vaccine. Here immunoSEQ multiplex PCR was the method, and the copy in TCRdb shows in-frame clones only, minus some. The table records roughly 190,000 clones, roughly 90% of them present only once. The sequences come from peripheral blood, collected 28 days after the second AZD1222 dose. These receptors all come from an adult who received the AZD1222 COVID-19 vaccine.

V is TRBV10-3 and J is TRBJ2-1, with D tentatively TRBD2 (5 bases). The length of the CDR3 is 14 residues. Trimming cost V 7 bases and J 0 bases, with 10 bases left between them. The germline V gene has CDR1 ENHRY and CDR2 SYGVKD. CDR3 amino acids: CAITQRSSYNEQFF. In DNA, the CDR3 is TGTGCCATCACCCAGCGGAGCTCCTACAATGAGCAGTTCTTC.

The chain recombines TRBV18 with TRBJ2-7, with D possibly matching TRBD1 (5 bases). CDR3 length: 14 amino acids. From germline, CDR1 is KGHSH and CDR2 LQKENI. Trimming left V 3 bases short and J 2 bases short, with 11 bases between. The CDR3 protein is CASSPRVETYEQYF. Written as DNA, the CDR3 is TGTGCCAGCTCACCCAGGGTGGAGACCTACGAGCAGTACTTC.

The V and J genes are TRBV21-1 and TRBJ2-2; the table's D gene call, TRBD1, was not cross checked with the DNA. TRBV21-1 is annotated as a pseudogene. This CDR3 region has 12 residues. Here the CDR3 DNA reads TGTGCCAGCACCTGTACAGTGTTGGAGCTGTTTTTT. Translation gives CASTCTVLELFF.

This clone appeared a single time. The genes are TRBV27 and TRBJ2-1; 12 positions match TRBD2. In germline, CDR1 is MNHEY, CDR2 SMNVEV (reference sequence). The CDR3 length is 19 residues. Trimming took 2 bases from V and 1 from J; bases not matched to a gene: 9. The CDR3 region is CASSLGGTSGWVSYNEQFF. In nucleotides, the CDR3 is TGTGCCAGCAGTTTAGGTGGGACTAGCGGGTGGGTTTCCTACAATGAGCAGTTCTTC.

V is TRBV6-2 or TRBV6-3 and J is TRBJ2-4; the D is unclear. The CDR3 is 12 residues long. Germline V lookup: CDR1 MNHEY, CDR2 SVGEGT. Trimming took 6 bases from V and 0 from J, leaving 3 bases between them. In DNA form, the CDR3 reads TGTGCCAGCAGCTCAGCCAAAAACATTCAGTACTTC. Its protein product is CASSSAKNIQYF.

V usage is TRBV9 and J usage is TRBJ2-4, with TRBD1 matching over 7 bases. Germline V gene data show CDR1 as SGDLS and CDR2 as YYNGEE. After removal of 3 bases from V and 7 bases from J, the junction contained 7 bases not matched to a gene. This CDR3 has 14 amino acids. Here the CDR3 DNA reads TGTGCCAGCAGCGCTCACTCCAGGGGGAACATTCAGTACTTC. Translated: CASSAHSRGNIQYF.

The rearrangement uses TRBV9 and TRBJ2-4, with D possibly matching TRBD2 (6 bases). Trimming removed 0 bases at V and 1 base at J, with 14 bases between. CDR1 is SGDLS and CDR2 is YYNGEE in the germline V gene. The CDR3 is 17 amino acids. This chain's CDR3 is CASSVASGGLAKNIQYF. In DNA form, the CDR3 reads TGTGCCAGCAGCGTAGCTTCCGGGGGTCTGGCCAAAAACATTCAGTACTTC.

This CDR3 reads CASSFGETKEQYF. The CDR3 DNA is TGTGCCAGCAGTTTTGGCGAAACCAAGGAGCAGTACTTC. This chain connects TRBV12-3 or TRBV12-4 to TRBJ2-7, with D unclear. CDR3 size: 13 residues. Trimming took off 3 bases at V and 7 bases at J, with 13 bases between the two ends.

The J gene is TRBJ1-6, the V gene TRBV9; 7 bases map to TRBD1. The ends lost 3 bases at V and 2 bases at J; junction bases unmatched: 8. This CDR3 comprises 17 residues. Germline loops: CDR1 SGDLS, CDR2 YYNGEE. This CDR3 is CASSATGVGPYNSPLHF. Here the CDR3 DNA reads TGTGCCAGCAGCGCCACAGGGGTAGGCCCCTATAATTCACCCCTCCACTTT.

The chain carries TRBV27 and TRBJ2-7; D assignment may be TRBD1 or TRBD2 (5 bases each). The CDR3 is made up of 14 amino acids. Germline assignment: CDR1 MNHEY and CDR2 SMNVEV (reference sequence). V lost 4 bases and J lost 5, with 15 bases in between. The CDR3: CASSSGPGGDEQYF. The DNA for the CDR3 is TGTGCCAGCAGTTCGGGACCAGGAGGCGACGAGCAGTACTTC.

V usage is TRBV7-9 and J usage is TRBJ1-5, with D uncertain. Trimming took 7 bases from V and 6 from J, leaving 10 bases between them. This CDR3 region has 12 residues. CDR1 is SEHNR, CDR2 FQNEAQ, per germline (reference sequence). This chain's CDR3 is CASTVDGQPQHF. The CDR3 bases are TGTGCCAGCACGGTTGATGGTCAGCCCCAGCATTTT. The whole variable domain, remainder taken from reference TRBV7-9 and TRBJ1-5, is DTGVSQNPRHKITKRGQNVTFRCDPISEHNRLYWYRQTLGQGPEFLTYFQNEAQLEKSRLLSDRFSAERPKGSFSTLEIQRTEQGDSAMYLCASTVDGQPQHFGDGTRLSIL.

CDR3 protein: CASRLRGPGANVLTF. The CDR3 DNA sequence: TGTGCCAGCAGGCTAAGGGGGCCTGGGGCCAACGTCCTGACTTTC. This chain links TRBV6-5 with TRBJ2-6; 7 positions agree with TRBD1. The trim removed 6 bases at V and 2 bases at J, leaving 4 bases unmatched. Germline values: CDR1 MNHEY, CDR2 SVGAGI. The CDR3 contains 15 residues.

V gene TRBV27 combines with J gene TRBJ2-7, with TRBD1 matching over 10 bases. Trimming removed 7 bases from V and 7 bases from J; junction bases left unmatched: 10. Germline V gene lookup returns CDR1 MNHEY and CDR2 SMNVEV (reference sequence). This CDR3 has 14 amino acids. DNA of the CDR3: TGTGCCAGCAAATCCGGGACAGGGGTCGGAGAGCAGTACTTC. Its protein product is CASKSGTGVGEQYF.

The J gene is TRBJ2-7, the V gene TRBV28; TRBD1 is a possible D gene (6 bases). The CDR3 runs 14 residues. Germline loops: CDR1 MDHEN, CDR2 SYDVKM. Deletions cut 2 bases from V and 4 bases from J, with 12 bases between. The CDR3 is CASSLSGGKYEQYF. CDR3 DNA: TGTGCCAGCAGTTTAAGTGGGGGCAAGTACGAGCAGTACTTC.

The chain links TRBV7-3 to TRBJ2-1; no definite D call. Trimming shortened V by 2 bases and J by 4 bases, and 6 bases separated the two germline ends. This CDR3 contains 13 residues. Germline CDR1 reads SGHTA; CDR2 reads FQGTGA. The CDR3 DNA follows: TGTGCCAGCAGCTTATTCGGTTACAATGAGCAGTTCTTC. The encoded protein is CASSLFGYNEQFF.

DNA for the CDR3: TGTGCCAGCAGCTTAGAGCGACAAGTTCACACTGAAGCTTTCTTT. It specifies CASSLERQVHTEAFF. The chain uses TRBV7-9 and TRBJ1-1, with D unclear. V lost 1 base and J 3 bases, leaving 12 bases between the germline ends. The CDR3 runs to 15 residues. Germline V gives CDR1 SEHNR, CDR2 FQNEAQ (reference sequence).

This clone appeared once. The genes are TRBV6-5 and TRBJ2-7; possibly TRBD2 for D (6 bases). Trimming shortened V by 7 bases and J by 2 bases, and 12 bases separated the two germline ends. The CDR3 is 13 residues long. Per the germline V gene, CDR1 is MNHEY and CDR2 is SVGAGI. The CDR3 DNA reads TGTGCCAGCATGCGGGGCGGGGCCTACGAGCAGTACTTC. Translation: CASMRGGAYEQYF.

The J gene is TRBJ1-5, the V gene TRBV6-2 or TRBV6-3; 7 bases fit TRBD1. The CDR3 covers 14 residues. Germline CDR1 and CDR2: MNHEY and SVGEGT. V shed 5 bases and J 2 bases; nucleotides not matched to a gene: 3. CDR3 sequence: CASSITGGNQPQHF. The CDR3 DNA sequence: TGTGCCAGCAGTATTACAGGGGGCAATCAGCCCCAGCATTTT.